Reported below is one T cell receptor beta chain. Antigen: not known. The record originates from a study of breast tumors, draining lymph nodes, adjacent tissues. Findings and caveats of the study: Tumor repertoires ranked between lymph nodes and nontumor tissue in diversity, with V and J gene preferences. That most tumor T cells come from lymph nodes remained unproven. Luminal-like breast cancer showed significantly higher tumor–nontumor repertoire similarity than basal-like. Most tumor T cells seemingly derive from lymph node, then expand in tumor.

TCRdb independently ran MiXCR on the multiplex PCR reads; one entry per CDR3 protein. Found here are over 150,000 distinct CDR3 sequences, about 30% of them singletons; the top ten hold around 4.1%. Breast cancer patients provided tissue from their axillary draining lymph nodes. Specimen: axillary lymph node tissue. The receptor was isolated from a female donor with breast cancer. Some clones in this sample may be carry-over from other donors' samples.

The CDR3 protein is CASSRGTGGAYGYTF. The CDR3 DNA reads TGTGCCAGCAGCCGAGGAACAGGGGGGGCCTATGGCTACACCTTC. This sequence joins TRBV3-1 and TRBJ1-2; 8 positions agree with TRBD1. CDR1 and CDR2 (germline): LGHDT, YNNKEL (reference sequence). The J segment lost 4 bases and the V segment lost 4 bases, leaving 8 bases of the junction unmatched. CDR3 length: 15 amino acids. The full variable domain, with the rest looked up from reference TRBV3-1 and TRBJ1-2, is DTAVSQTPKYLVTQMGNDKSIKCEQNLGHDTMYWYKQDSKKFLKIMFSYNNKELIINETVPNRFSPKSPDKAHLNLHINSLELGDSAVYFCASSRGTGGAYGYTFGSGTRLTVV.